This record concerns one TCR beta chain sequence. The repertoire was sequenced with immunoSEQ multiplex PCR; TCRdb's copy has only in-frame clones and lacks some. This table holds 150,000 or so clones, around 78% found once. V gave up 6 bases and J gave up 4 bases, with 10 bases separating them. This CDR3 has 13 residues. CDR1 and CDR2 from the germline V gene are MNHEY and SVGAGI. This entry belongs to a study of blood T cell repertoires in COVID-19. Sequenced: peripheral blood. This sequence joins TRBV6-5 and TRBJ1-5; TRBD1 might be the D (6 bases). This clonotype was obtained from a man older than 75 with acute or convalescent COVID-19. The CDR3 protein is CASRPDRNQPQHF. Written as DNA, the CDR3 is TGTGCCAGCAGACCGGACAGAAATCAGCCCCAGCATTTT.